The 4 T cell receptor beta chains below were found in one sample sequenced in a study of blood T cell repertoires in COVID-19. TCRdb's table, derived via immunoSEQ multiplex PCR, lists solely in-frame clones and lacks some. Of over 150,000 clones in the sample, about 80% were seen once. Material for sequencing was peripheral blood. These receptor sequences come from an older man with active or convalescent COVID-19.

This chain uses TRBV3-1 (or the pseudogene TRBV3-2) with TRBJ2-7; 9 bases agree with TRBD2. CDR1 is LGHDT and CDR2 is YNNKEL in the germline V gene (reference sequence). J was trimmed by 4 bases and V by 7 bases; bases with no gene match: 5. CDR3 size: 13 residues. The CDR3 DNA is TGTGCCAGCACCAGGGCGGGAGGGTACGAGCAGTACTTC. Its protein is CASTRAGGYEQYF.

The V call is TRBV5-1, the J call TRBJ2-1; 11 bases are shared with TRBD2. There are 14 residues in the CDR3. Germline lookup yields CDR1 SGHRS and CDR2 YFSETQ. After removal of 5 bases from V and 9 bases from J, the junction contained 7 bases not matched to a gene. This chain's CDR3 is CASRAGTSGFEQFF. CDR3 nucleotide sequence: TGCGCCAGCAGAGCCGGGACTAGCGGATTTGAGCAGTTCTTC.

J is TRBJ1-2 and V is TRBV19, with 10 positions matching TRBD1. The length of the CDR3 is 15 residues. CDR1 LNHDA and CDR2 SQIVND come from the germline V gene (reference sequence). With V trimmed by 6 bases and J by 1 base, 5 bases remained unmatched. DNA of the CDR3: TGTGCCAGTAGGAGGGGACAGGGGATTAACTATGGCTACACCTTC. This gives the protein CASRRGQGINYGYTF.

This clone occurred a few times. V is TRBV19 and J is TRBJ1-4, with TRBD1 matching over 7 bases. The CDR3 consists of 15 residues. The V and J ends lost 6 bases and 0 bases, in that order; junction bases with no gene match: 4. The V gene's germline CDR1 is LNHDA and CDR2 SQIVND (reference sequence). DNA for the CDR3: TGTGCCAGTAGCCCAACAGGGGCAACTAATGAAAAACTGTTTTTT. As protein: CASSPTGATNEKLFF.